This T cell receptor (beta chain) came from a study of shared clonotypes between healthy human individuals (TCRdb year 2020). Regarding the study in general: A couple of women and a few men aged 18 to 49 years were included in the cohort. Leukapheresis yielded between about 0.8 and 8.9 billion PBMCs per donor. To increase sequencing depth and limit assay-specific biases, different laboratories used diverse techniques to prepare libraries and sequence TCR repertoires. To estimate repertoire size and how much clonotypes are shared between individuals, the study performed deep sequencing of blood TCR repertoires from roughly five healthy adults. For each donor, CD4 naive and CD4 memory were each run on three plates, CD8 naive on two plates, and CD8 memory on one plate.

On the study overall, not on this receptor specifically: The small number of donors limited the genetic and exposure-history diversity represented. Compared with non-shared clonotypes, clonotypes shared by all four sorted-subset donors had higher generation probabilities. Sampling was restricted to blood, and TCR repertoires in tissues likely differ from the TCR repertoires found in blood. Estimated clonotype richness was generally larger for naive than for memory subsets. Even with the large sequencing depth, rarefaction of the sorted-subset datasets indicated that sequencing was incomplete. Pairwise subsampling indicated that sequencing depth was expected to affect the degree of clonotype sharing among donors. Sharing across a handful of donors was observed for around 4.8% of naive CD4, over 3% of naive CD8, about 2.5% of memory CD4, and roughly 0.43% of memory CD8 clonotypes.

The donors were healthy, HIV-negative adults who had no recently reported acute infections or vaccinations. All donors were Caucasian adults living in Nashville, Tennessee, USA. CD4+ T cells were enriched by magnetic negative selection; naive cells were then positively selected on CD45RA, and the negative fraction formed the memory subset. After blood collection by leukapheresis, PBMCs were isolated using Ficoll-Histopaque density gradient centrifugation and then cryopreserved in the vapor phase of liquid nitrogen. Analytical flow cytometry was used to check the purity and quantity of every magnetically sorted T cell population. Genomic DNA was isolated from each sorted fraction and quantified by UV absorbance on a Nanodrop 2000c. Trimming takes 0 bases from V and 8 bases from J, and the germline ends sit 14 bases apart. Counted from cysteine to phenylalanine, this CDR3 has 16 amino acids. The sequence is cut down to CDR3 DNA, 48 bases in frame from base 1. From the germline V gene, CDR1 is MNHEY and CDR2 is SVGAGI.

With regard to this clone: The antigen it binds to is not known. Per-base qualities were not stored, and no clone one base away is much larger.

Using the deep immunoSEQ assay, multiplex PCR amplified TCR CDR3 regions from genomic DNA. Extracted genomic DNA from each cell subset was spread evenly across all wells of several immunoSEQ 96-well plates, with each plate serving as a replicate. For sorted subsets, roughly 200 ng genomic DNA, equal to tens of thousands of T cell genomes, was loaded into each replicate PCR. Purified libraries were measured with a Qubit 3.0 fluorometer, size-checked on a Bioanalyzer 2100, and measured again with the KAPA Library Quantification kit. A separate single-read 150-cycle Illumina NextSeq 550 flow cell was used to sequence each immunoSEQ 96-well plate. The original pipeline was this. Because only junctional sequences without quality scores were contained in the immunoSEQ output, filtering matching that applied to full-length reads could not be performed. Sequences were annotated with PyIR, a Python wrapper for IgBLAST v1.9, using IMGT germline references to assign V/J genes and CDR3. Reads with weak V/J assignments (E-value above 1e-6), missing CDR3, stop codons, out-of-frame junctions, or ambiguous translated residues were removed. V3J clonotypes were defined by identical inferred V gene, J gene, and CDR3 amino acid sequence. The percentage overlap between two repertoires was calculated by dividing the number of shared unique clonotypes by the size of the smaller repertoire. Repertoire richness was assessed with RTK rarefaction, the Chao1 estimator, and Recon v2.1 estimates of unobserved clonotypes. Generation probabilities were computed with OLGA for all TCRbeta clonotypes obtained by the gDNA method from a few donors. TCRdb took over this immuneACCESS table, retaining in-frame rearrangements with V and J assigned. Such tables are incomplete; in checked studies, under half of the missing clones stem from an unresolved V gene, and the remainder is unexplained. That table is the source of V, J and clone size, and D and trimming were worked out from the DNA. The sample table contains roughly 2.4 million clones; only one count was recorded for approximately 96% of them. Together, the top ten hold more than 0.1% of the sample.

The sample comprised naive CD4+ T cells sorted from blood. This sample's cell subset or site label indicates: CD45RA+ positively selected. The sequence derives from a man in his late teens or twenties in good health. The chain links TRBV6-5 with TRBJ1-6; TRBD1 could be the D gene, as 5 bases match. The CDR3 sequence is CASSYSLGTDYSPLHF. The nucleotides read TGTGCCAGCAGTTACTCGCTAGGGACTGATTATTCACCCCTCCACTTT.